The clone carrying this T cell receptor (beta chain) has at least ten counts. Specified time point: newly diagnosed GD, antithyroid drugs for less than 3 months. Researchers made the TCR library from RNA that was extracted from PBMCs. The authors built TCR beta libraries using iRepertoire HTBI primers and Arm-PCR of CDR3 regions. TCRdb analysed the multiplex PCR reads with MiXCR anew, one entry per CDR3 protein. The sample carries approximately 270,000 distinct CDR3 sequences, 15% to 20% recorded once. Trimming at V came to 7 bases and at J to 7 bases, leaving 6 bases not matched to a gene. CDR3 length: 13 amino acids. Germline values: CDR1 SQVTM, CDR2 ANQGSEA. This record belongs to a study of regulatory T cells in long-lasting Graves disease. These data were likewise used in another study, on T cells in Graves' hyperthyroidism and ophthalmopathy.

The TCR originated in a woman under 40 with Graves disease. This chain connects TRBV29-1 to TRBJ2-2; 10 bases are shared with TRBD1. This material consisted of peripheral blood mononuclear cells (PBMCs), taken at new diagnosis, from a patient treated with antithyroid drugs. The CDR3 here is CSAMTGGGGELFF. CDR3 in DNA: TGCAGCGCCATGACAGGGGGCGGCGGGGAGCTGTTTTTT.